What follows is one T cell receptor beta chain and its context. The antigen is unknown. The source of the sample is a study of identifying expanded T cells in peripheral blood. General study points: Across healthy donors, higher total template counts meant significantly greater roughly 2-week count variance. Technical replicates showed approximately 1.2 changed clones; two weeks 15 to 20; four weeks 19.

Healthy donors had no documented immune events, such as infections, while sampled. The method was immunoSEQ multiplex PCR; TCRdb's version includes in-frame clones alone and lacks a portion of them. The sample carries tens of thousands of clones, 88% recorded once. Germline loops: CDR1 SQVTM, CDR2 ANQGSEA. The CDR3 runs 12 residues. V lost 5 bases and J 6 bases, leaving 10 bases between the germline ends. This receptor was obtained from a person aged 18 to 75 in good health. The sequenced sample consisted of blood. V gene TRBV29-1 combines with J gene TRBJ2-2; D gene unclear. CDR3 in amino acids: CSVHVQAGELFF. CDR3 nucleotides: TGCAGCGTTCACGTTCAAGCCGGGGAGCTGTTTTTT.